These 2 T cell receptor beta chains were sequenced from one sample in a study of cytomegalovirus exposure and HLA in healthy donors. 13 Jbeta primers and 60 Vbeta primers were used for the PCR. The data were produced by immunoSEQ multiplex PCR, yet TCRdb's version contains in-frame clones alone and is incomplete. The top ten clones hold just over 2.5% of a sample with about 97,000 clones, roughly 83% of them seen once. The sample taken for sequencing was PBMCs. The receptors come from a man aged 35-49 years in good health and CMV-seronegative.

The chain links TRBV7-9 to TRBJ1-2, with TRBD1 identical over 7 bases. Germline CDR1 and CDR2: SEHNR and FQNEAQ (reference sequence). With 5 bases clipped from V and 3 bases from J, the junction kept 6 bases outside the gene matches. There are 14 residues in the CDR3. Written as DNA, the CDR3 is TGTGCCAGCAGCCCGAGGGACAGCTACTATGGCTACACCTTC. Its translation is CASSPRDSYYGYTF.

This clone appeared a single time. The chain has TRBV2 and TRBJ2-1; TRBD2 matches 12 bases. From germline, CDR1 is SNHLY and CDR2 FYNNEI. Trimming at V came to 4 bases and at J to 9 bases, leaving 7 bases not matched to a gene. CDR3 size: 15 residues. As DNA, the CDR3 is TGTGCCAGCAGTGTTCTAGCGGGGGGGTCCACTGAGCAGTTCTTC. Translation: CASSVLAGGSTEQFF.